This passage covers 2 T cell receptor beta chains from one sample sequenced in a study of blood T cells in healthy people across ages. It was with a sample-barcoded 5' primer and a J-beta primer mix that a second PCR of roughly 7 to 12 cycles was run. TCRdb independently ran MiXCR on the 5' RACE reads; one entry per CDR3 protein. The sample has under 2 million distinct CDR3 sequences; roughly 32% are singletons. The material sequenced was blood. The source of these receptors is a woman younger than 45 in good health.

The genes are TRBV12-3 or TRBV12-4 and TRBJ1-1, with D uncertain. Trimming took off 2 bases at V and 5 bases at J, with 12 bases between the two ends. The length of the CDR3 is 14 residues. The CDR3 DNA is TGTGCCAGCAGTTTACGGTGGGGATCGACTGAAGCTTTCTTT. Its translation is CASSLRWGSTEAFF.

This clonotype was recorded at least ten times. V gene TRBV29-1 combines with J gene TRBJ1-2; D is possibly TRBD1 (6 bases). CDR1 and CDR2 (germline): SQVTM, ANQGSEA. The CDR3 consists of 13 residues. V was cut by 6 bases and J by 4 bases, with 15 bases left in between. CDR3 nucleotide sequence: TGCAGCGTCCCCCCCGGGGGCCGCTATGGCTACACCTTC. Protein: CSVPPGGRYGYTF. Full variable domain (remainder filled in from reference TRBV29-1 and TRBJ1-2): SAVISQKPSRDICQRGTSLTIQCQVDSQVTMMFWYRQQPGQSLTLIATANQGSEATYESGFVIDKFPISRPNLTFSTLTVSNMSPEDSSIYLCSVPPGGRYGYTFGSGTRLTVV.